The 16 T cell receptor beta chains given below trace back to one sample, sequenced in a study of OX40 agonist ivuxolimab in advanced cancers. The method behind the library was the immunoSEQ multiplex PCR assay. TCRdb took over this immuneACCESS table, retaining in-frame rearrangements with V and J assigned. Such tables are incomplete; in checked studies, under half of the missing clones stem from an unresolved V gene, and the remainder is unexplained. The table for this sample lists some 58,000 clones; 70% to 90% of them were counted only once. The ten top clones hold just over 0.6% of the sample. The sequencing here drew on CD4+ or CD8+ T cells sorted from blood, taken in a trial of the OX40 agonist ivuxolimab. The receptors derive from an adult with an advanced solid tumor such as melanoma, head and neck, liver or kidney cancer.

The chain uses TRBV30 and TRBJ2-7; TRBD1 agrees at 10 bases. V shed 2 bases, J shed 4 bases, and the junction held 8 bases outside the gene matches. Germline loops: CDR1 GTSNPN, CDR2 SVGIG (reference sequence). The CDR3 length is 15 residues. The CDR3 here is CAWSRGTGVLYEQYF. As DNA, the CDR3 is TGTGCCTGGAGTCGCGGGACAGGGGTCCTGTACGAGCAGTACTTC. Looking up the rest from reference TRBV30 and TRBJ2-7 gives the full variable domain: SQTIHQWPATLVQPVGSPLSLECTVEGTSNPNLYWYRQAAGRGLQLLFYSVGIGQISSEVPQNLSASRPQDRQFILSSKKLLLSDSGFYLCAWSRGTGVLYEQYFGPGTRLTVT.

The chain employs TRBV5-6 and TRBJ1-2; 7 nucleotides agree with TRBD1. V dropped 2 bases and J dropped 4; count of bases not matched to a gene: 5. Per the germline V gene, CDR1 is SGHDT and CDR2 is YYEEEE. The CDR3 runs to 14 residues. The CDR3 sequence: CASSLPGQSYGYTF. The DNA of the CDR3 is TGTGCCAGCAGCTTACCGGGACAGTCCTATGGCTACACCTTC.

This sequence joins TRBV7-2 and TRBJ2-7; 12 positions match TRBD1. The germline CDR1 and CDR2 sequences are SGHTA and FQGNSA. This CDR3 has 16 residues. The V segment lost 1 base and the J segment 4 bases; nucleotides outside the gene matches: 5. The DNA for the CDR3 is TGTGCCAGCAGCTTAGTAGGGACAGGGGGCGAGTACGAGCAGTACTTC. This encodes CASSLVGTGGEYEQYF.

The rearrangement uses TRBV10-1 and TRBJ2-1; D gene unclear. Per the germline V gene, CDR1 is WNHNN and CDR2 is SYGVQD (reference sequence). With 0 bases removed from V and 3 bases from J, the gap between germline ends came to 12 bases. The CDR3 loop spans 16 amino acids. CDR3 coding DNA: TGCGCCAGCAGTGAGTCGAAGGGTAGAGTCTACAATGAGCAGTTCTTC. Translated, it gives CASSESKGRVYNEQFF.

The chain carries TRBV7-9 and TRBJ2-1; TRBD1 is a possible D gene (6 bases). V lost 5 bases and J lost 1, with 12 bases in between. The CDR3 sequence is 15 residues long. Germline values: CDR1 SEHNR, CDR2 FQNEAQ (reference sequence). The CDR3 coding sequence is TGTGCCAGCAGCGCCTACAGGGTTTCCTACAATGAGCAGTTCTTC. Translated: CASSAYRVSYNEQFF.

The chain has TRBV11-2 and TRBJ2-7, with D maybe TRBD2 (6 bases). Trimming cost V 3 bases and J 4 bases, with 7 bases left between them. The germline V gene has CDR1 SGHAT and CDR2 FQNNGV. This CDR3 region has 12 residues. CDR3: CASSLTRYEQYF. The CDR3 region has the DNA TGTGCCAGCAGCTTGACTAGGTACGAGCAGTACTTC.

The chain joins TRBV6-6 to TRBJ2-3; D is uncertain. Trimming stripped 2 bases from V and 1 base from J, with 7 bases between. The CDR3 is 14 residues long. Germline values: CDR1 MNHNY, CDR2 SVGAGI (reference sequence). This chain's CDR3 is CASSYTWGTDTQYF. In DNA, the CDR3 is TGTGCCAGCAGTTACACGTGGGGCACAGATACGCAGTATTTT.

The V and J genes are TRBV5-5 and TRBJ2-1; TRBD1 aligns across 7 bases. V lost 2 bases and J lost 6; bases outside the gene matches: 2. The CDR3 loop spans 13 amino acids. Per the germline V gene, CDR1 is SGHKS and CDR2 is YYEKEE (reference sequence). This CDR3 is CASSLSGGNEQFF. For the CDR3, the DNA is TGTGCCAGCAGCTTATCAGGGGGCAATGAGCAGTTCTTC.

The chain carries TRBV2 and TRBJ2-5; D is possibly TRBD2 (7 bases). Germline lookup yields CDR1 SNHLY and CDR2 FYNNEI. The length of the CDR3 is 14 residues. With 7 bases removed from V and 5 bases from J, the gap between germline ends came to 17 bases. CDR3 bases: TGTGCCAGCACCGAAGGGGGAGGGGGGGAGACCCAGTACTTC. This sequence encodes CASTEGGGGETQYF.

This clone was picked up a small number of times. This chain connects TRBV5-6 to TRBJ1-1; 8 bases are a match to TRBD1. CDR1 is SGHDT and CDR2 is YYEEEE in the germline V gene. The CDR3 spans 16 residues. The ends lost 4 bases at V and 7 bases at J; junction bases unmatched: 15. The CDR3 sequence is CASSLYRGMVYVEAFF. The CDR3, as DNA: TGTGCCAGCAGCCTATACAGGGGGATGGTTTATGTTGAAGCTTTCTTT.

V gene TRBV5-8 combines with J gene TRBJ1-5, with 9 nucleotides matching TRBD1. V trimming: 2 bases; J trimming: 11 bases; junction bases outside the gene matches: 8. The CDR3 is made up of 14 amino acids. Germline values: CDR1 SGHTS, CDR2 YDEGEE. CDR3 in DNA: TGTGCCAGCAGCTTAGGGACAGGGCCTACGTCCCAGCATTTT. Amino acids: CASSLGTGPTSQHF.

The V and J genes are TRBV19 and TRBJ1-5; a possible D gene is TRBD1 (5 bases). Trimming removed 1 base from V and 4 bases from J, with 14 bases in between. There are 16 residues in the CDR3. From germline, CDR1 is LNHDA and CDR2 SQIVND (reference sequence). This CDR3 is CASSIGSGGDNQPQHF. CDR3 DNA sequence: TGTGCCAGTAGTATAGGGTCCGGGGGAGATAATCAGCCCCAGCATTTT.

The rearrangement links TRBV11-2 to TRBJ2-1, with 8 bases identical to TRBD1. Trimming took 5 bases from V and 7 from J; bases not matched to a gene: 13. The CDR3 has 16 amino acids. CDR1 SGHAT and CDR2 FQNNGV come from the germline V gene. CDR3: CASSPSGPQGANEQFF. CDR3 DNA sequence: TGTGCCAGCAGCCCATCGGGACCCCAGGGGGCAAATGAGCAGTTCTTC.

By share, this clone counts as medium-sized. The chain couples TRBV7-2 to TRBJ2-7; D is unclear. The V end was cut by 5 bases, the J end by 5 bases, with 7 bases between. Germline loops: CDR1 SGHTA, CDR2 FQGNSA. CDR3 length: 11 amino acids. CDR3 DNA sequence: TGTGCCAGCAGCCCCTTGCACGAGCAGTACTTC. This encodes CASSPLHEQYF.

The chain joins TRBV10-3 to TRBJ2-2; 7 nucleotides match TRBD1. Germline lookup yields CDR1 ENHRY and CDR2 SYGVKD. The V segment lost 2 bases and the J segment 3 bases; nucleotides outside the gene matches: 3. This CDR3 is built from 15 residues. This chain's CDR3 is CAISETGADTGELFF. Written as DNA, the CDR3 is TGTGCCATCAGTGAGACAGGGGCGGACACCGGGGAGCTGTTTTTT.

The chain uses TRBV2 and TRBJ1-1; 9 bases match TRBD1. The CDR3 has 14 amino acids. CDR1 SNHLY and CDR2 FYNNEI come from the germline V gene. The V and J ends lost 6 bases and 5 bases, in that order; junction bases with no gene match: 7. The CDR3 reads CASRRRTGDTEAFF. CDR3 bases: TGTGCCAGCAGGAGAAGGACAGGGGATACTGAAGCTTTCTTT.